Sequencing of this T cell receptor (beta chain) was carried out in a study of T-cell memory formation after mild COVID-19. Broader study findings: The study found contracting CD4+ clones mainly in CM and EM and contracting CD8+ clones in EMRA. Pre-infection memory harbored some responding clones, suggesting cross-reactive memory joined. Day 15 to 85 contracting clones showed balanced CD4/CD8; later expanders leaned CD4+.

V lost 5 bases and J lost 8, with 7 bases in between. The CDR3 has 9 amino acids. Per germline, CDR1 DFQATT and CDR2 SNEGSKA (reference sequence). This clonotype was seen ten or more times. The target antigen is unknown. 5'RACE with constant-segment primers yielded barcoded, UMI-tagged TCR alpha and TCR beta cDNA libraries. TCRdb itself ran the 5' RACE reads through MiXCR, one entry per CDR3 protein. The table lists about 240,000 distinct CDR3 sequences, 8% to 9.5% of them singletons. The chain employs TRBV20-1 and TRBJ2-7; D is ambiguous. Source material: PBMCs or a T cell subset sorted from them (not recorded which). The receptor was derived from a man aged 18 to 35 who had mild COVID-19 (a few samples of this study predate the infection). Cell type and time point are not known. CDR3 coding DNA: TGCAGTGCTGAGGCTCAGCAGTACGTC. Translating gives CSAEAQQYV.